This T cell receptor (beta chain) is drawn from a study of blood T cell repertoires in COVID-19. V was cut by 3 bases and J by 2 bases, with 8 bases left in between. The CDR3 has 14 amino acids. Germline CDR1 LNHDA, CDR2 SQIVND (reference sequence). Sequenced by immunoSEQ multiplex PCR; TCRdb stores in-frame clones only, minus some. There are under 250,000 clones in the sample; over 75% occur only once, and approximately 1.6% lies in the top ten. This rearrangement joins TRBV19 to TRBJ1-5; a possible D gene is TRBD1 (6 bases). This clonotype was obtained from a man in his forties who had recovered from COVID-19. The sample comprised PBMCs or T cells enriched from blood (not recorded which). This CDR3 reads CASSIRGRNQPQHF. DNA of the CDR3: TGTGCCAGTAGTATCAGGGGTCGCAATCAGCCCCAGCATTTT.